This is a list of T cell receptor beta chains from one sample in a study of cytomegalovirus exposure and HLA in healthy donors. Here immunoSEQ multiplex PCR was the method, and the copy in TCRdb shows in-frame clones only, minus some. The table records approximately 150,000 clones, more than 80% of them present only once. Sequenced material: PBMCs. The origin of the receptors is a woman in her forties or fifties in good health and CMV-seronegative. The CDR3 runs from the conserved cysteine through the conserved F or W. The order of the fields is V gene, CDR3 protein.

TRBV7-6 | CASSRVAGGNNEQFF
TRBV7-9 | CASSLKAYEQYF
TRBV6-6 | CASSPPGVTTEAFF
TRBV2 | CASSPSGTGSYGYTF
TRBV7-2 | CASSSSLTQPSDTQYF
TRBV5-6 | CASSSTDRLGGYTF
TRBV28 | CASSLLTKSSGNTIYF
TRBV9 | CASSVGGLTSGQDYGYTF
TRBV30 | CAWSVPSGGYNEQFF
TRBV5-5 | CASSIYRDRAYF
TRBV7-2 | CASSPDTNYGYTF
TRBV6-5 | CASISSGVLNTEAFF
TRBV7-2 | CASSLLPAGQGRDSPLHF
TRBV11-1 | CASSSPSTRVLETQYF
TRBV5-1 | CASSLAGLQGPRGMNTEAFF
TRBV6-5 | CASRMTGTAEAFF
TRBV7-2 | CASSPGRGVNYGYTF
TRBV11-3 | CASSLAGMQQFF
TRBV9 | CASSEGGVSTEAFF
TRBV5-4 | CASSFGTSGNNEQFF
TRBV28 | CASRPRRQPSNQPQHF
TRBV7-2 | CASSSHRGFYEQYF
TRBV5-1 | CASSLGGEGGYTF
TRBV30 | CASLGASNYGYTF
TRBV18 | CASSPQSSYEQYF
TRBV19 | CASSVFWGEEYEQYF
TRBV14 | CASSQDLRDRQYF
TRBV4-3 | CASSQGTGLSGNTIYF
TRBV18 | CASSPPLAGAYEQYF
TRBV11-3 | CASSLTSGASYEQYF
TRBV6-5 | CASSFRGEGEETQYF
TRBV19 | CASTGLTDTQYF
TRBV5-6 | CASSWERGETQYF
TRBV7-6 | CASSLGGGQNEKLFF
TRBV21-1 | CASSKGHANTGELFF
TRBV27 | CASRPKPGTSSETQYF
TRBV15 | CATSKGLVETQYF
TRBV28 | CASRSGGITGELFF
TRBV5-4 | CASSLAGTNTGELFF